This T cell receptor beta chain was sequenced during a study of OX40 agonist ivuxolimab in advanced cancers. Study details: An agonistic anti-OX40 (CD134) antibody, ivuxolimab, was used to treat the patients. Those enrolled were 70% to 85% male, with a mean age of 60 years and ages from about 20 to 79.

This clone was picked up one time. The antigen is undetermined. CDR1 is SGHTA and CDR2 is FQGNSA in the germline V gene. Trimming shortened V by 5 bases and J by 0 bases, and 17 bases separated the two germline ends. The CDR3 loop spans 17 amino acids. Regarding the study as a whole: It was not determined which antigens were specifically recognized by the peripheral T cells that had undergone clonal expansion.

Libraries were prepared by immunoSEQ multiplex PCR; TCRdb keeps only in-frame clonotypes and omits some of them. The sample has about 79,000 clones, approximately 88% seen once. Prior autoimmune disease or systemic immunosuppression barred patients. Here the sequenced sample was CD4+ or CD8+ T cells sorted from blood, taken in a trial of the OX40 agonist ivuxolimab. This sequence originates from an adult with an advanced solid tumor such as melanoma, head and neck, liver or kidney cancer. V is TRBV7-2 and J is TRBJ1-3, with TRBD1 as a possible D gene (5 bases). The DNA of the CDR3 is TGTGCCAGCAGCAACGGCCCGGGGCGGTACTCTGGAAACACCATATATTTT. It yields the protein CASSNGPGRYSGNTIYF. The variable domain in full, with the rest retrieved from reference TRBV7-2 and TRBJ1-3, is GAGVSQSPSNKVTEKGKDVELRCDPISGHTALYWYRQSLGQGLEFLIYFQGNSAPDKSGLPSDRFSAERTGGSVSTLTIQRTQQEDSAVYLCASSNGPGRYSGNTIYFGEGSWLTVV.